This T cell receptor (beta chain) was recorded in a study of long-term antiretroviral therapy in people with HIV. For the study at large: The oldest specimens predate the 2015 immediate-ART recommendation by about a decade. Study-wide findings and caveats: ART was followed by higher diversity that remained below transplant donor controls. Control repertoires displayed wider CDR3 length ranges than the HIV repertoires.

PBMC samples from each donor numbered at least one pre-ART and at least two post-ART. At the survey level, the v3.0 immunoSEQ assay was run. Generated by immunoSEQ multiplex PCR, the TCRdb table keeps only in-frame clones and is missing some. The profile covers tens of thousands of clones, with 70% to 85% appearing a single time and around 4.2% taken by the ten largest. Regarding this clone: What it recognizes is unknown.

Germline CDR1 KGHSH, CDR2 LQKENI. Deletions cut 3 bases from V and 5 bases from J, with 20 bases between. The CDR3 has 18 residues. The receptor was derived from a man between 18 and 29 years old with HIV. Sequenced material: unsorted PBMCs, taken 0.5 years after starting antiretroviral therapy. The chain carries TRBV18 and TRBJ1-6; D ambiguous. This CDR3 reads CASSPYRADRRNNSPLHF. In nucleotides, the CDR3 is TGTGCCAGCTCACCTTATCGGGCAGATAGGCGGAATAATTCACCCCTCCACTTT.